The entry below describes one T cell receptor (beta chain). Its target is not known. V dropped 1 base and J dropped 2 bases, with 6 bases sitting between them. This CDR3 has 14 residues. From germline, CDR1 is SGHNT and CDR2 YENEEA. These data come from a study of T cell responses to AZD1222 COVID-19 vaccine. The study's findings and limits: The repertoires were collected only after the peak T cell response.

Sequencing used immunoSEQ multiplex PCR; TCRdb keeps in-frame clones, though not all of them. The sample consists of around 150,000 clones, 90% to 95% of them appearing once. The source is an adult in good health. Sequenced material: peripheral blood, taken on day 0 of AZD1222 vaccination. V and J are TRBV11-3 and TRBJ2-1; D gene uncertain. CDR3 protein: CASSLGRTYNEQFF. DNA for the CDR3: TGTGCCAGCAGCTTAGGACGTACCTACAATGAGCAGTTCTTC.